The TCR beta chain described here comes from a study of shared clonotypes between healthy human individuals (dated by TCRdb to 2020 to 2021). The study in broad terms: Two women and a few men aged 18 to 49 years were included in the cohort. For each donor, CD4 naive and CD4 memory were each run on three plates, CD8 naive on two plates, and CD8 memory on one plate. The study deeply sequenced blood TCR repertoires of about 5 healthy adults to estimate repertoire size and the extent of clonotype sharing between individuals. Libraries were prepared and TCR repertoires were sequenced by different laboratories using diverse techniques, in order to increase sequencing depth and limit assay-specific biases. Between about 0.9 and 10 billion PBMCs per donor were obtained by leukapheresis. On the study overall, not on this receptor specifically: Even with the large sequencing depth, rarefaction of the sorted-subset datasets indicated that sequencing was incomplete. Sampling was restricted to blood, and TCR repertoires in tissues likely differ from the TCR repertoires found in blood. Compared with non-shared clonotypes, the clonotypes found in all four sorted-subset donors had higher generation probabilities. Pairwise subsampling led to the expectation that sequencing depth would affect the degree of clonotype sharing among donors. Because the study included only a small number of donors, the genetic and exposure-history diversity represented was limited. Across four donors, approximately 5% of naive CD4, 3.5% of naive CD8, around 2.5% of memory CD4, and about 0.4% of memory CD8 clonotypes were shared. Larger estimated clonotype richness was generally found for naive subsets than for memory subsets.

TCR CDR3 regions were amplified from genomic DNA by multiplex PCR using the deep immunoSEQ assay. Extracted genomic DNA from each cell subset was distributed evenly across all wells of several immunoSEQ 96-well plates, and each plate was treated as a replicate. For sorted subsets, roughly 200 ng of genomic DNA, equivalent to some 30,000 T cell genomes, went into each replicate PCR. Purified libraries were quantified with a Qubit 3.0 fluorometer, sized on a Bioanalyzer 2100, and re-quantified with the KAPA Library Quantification kit. Every immunoSEQ 96-well plate was sequenced on a separate single-read 150-cycle Illumina NextSeq 550 flow cell. Per the source publication's procedure: Because only junctional sequences without quality scores were contained in the immunoSEQ output, filtering matching that applied to full-length reads could not be performed. To assign V/J genes and CDR3, sequences were annotated against IMGT germline references using PyIR, a Python wrapper for IgBLAST v1.9. Reads with weak V/J assignments (E-value above 1e-6), missing CDR3, stop codons, out-of-frame junctions, or ambiguous translated residues were removed. V3J clonotypes were defined by identical inferred V gene, J gene, and CDR3 amino acid sequence. Percentage overlap between repertoires was calculated by dividing the number of shared unique clonotypes by the size of the smaller repertoire. Three approaches were used to assess repertoire richness: RTK rarefaction, the Chao1 estimator, and Recon v2.1 estimates of unobserved clonotypes. Generation probabilities were computed with OLGA for all TCRbeta clonotypes obtained by the gDNA method from a handful of donors. This is the immuneACCESS table as TCRdb keeps it, with only in-frame sequences that have V and J called. A part of the clones is gone; compared with another copy, unresolved V genes explain less than half, and the rest is unexplained. V, J and clone size derive from that table, while D and trimming were established from the DNA sequence. The sample yields under 600,000 clones; 95% to 98% were counted once. The top ten clonotypes cover approximately 0.3% of the sample.

CD8 naive samples were CD45RO-negative cells positively selected for CCR7, giving a CD45RA+CCR7+ population that excluded TemRA cells. Healthy HIV-negative adults with no recently reported acute infections or vaccinations were included as donors. Every donor was a Caucasian adult living in Nashville, Tennessee, USA. Blood was obtained by leukapheresis, after which PBMCs were separated by Ficoll-Histopaque density gradient centrifugation and cryopreserved in liquid nitrogen vapor phase. Analytical flow cytometry was used to check the purity and quantity of every magnetically sorted T cell population. Genomic DNA was isolated from every sorted fraction and measured by UV absorbance on a Nanodrop 2000c. Concerning this clone itself: Which antigen it targets is not known. Per-base qualities were not stored, and no clone one base away is much larger.

CDR1 and CDR2 (MNHEY, SVGAGI) derive from the germline V gene. Taken from cysteine to phenylalanine, the CDR3 has 15 residues. The only DNA kept is the CDR3, 45 bases in frame from the first base. V has 2 bases trimmed and J has 6 bases trimmed; junction bases matching no gene number 7. This TCR was sampled from a young man in good health. Material: naive CD8+ T cells sorted from blood. Interpreted using the paper, the cell subset or site label stands for: CD45RA+CCR7+. The chain employs TRBV6-5 and TRBJ2-7; TRBD1 lines up with 10 middle nucleotides. CDR3 reads: CASSYTGTGAGEQYF. DNA sequence: TGTGCCAGCAGTTACACCGGGACAGGGGCCGGCGAGCAGTACTTC.